This TCR beta chain was retrieved from a study of healthy donors' naive CD4 and CD8 T cells. About the study: Donors spanned ages 20-25, 40-50 and 60-70 years, half female. Broader study findings: Negatively charged CDR3s marked CD8+ lineage; positively charged CDR3s marked CD4+ lineage.

CD4+CD8-CD45RO-CD45RA+ cells were naive CD4+; CD8+CD4-CD45RA+CD27bright cells were naive CD8+. This clonotype was recorded only once. What it binds is unknown. A linear amplification protocol produced the TCR libraries from 500 ng of total RNA. As processed by the authors: Sequencing covered around 78,000 rearranged alpha-chain transcripts across 4 to 6 healthy donors. TCRdb re-derived calls from the reads in MiXCR, one entry per CDR3 protein. The V and J calls were determined by TCRdb, not by the authors. The sample shows around 200,000 distinct CDR3 sequences, 74% of them seen only once. This CDR3 comprises 12 residues. Trimming stripped 7 bases from V and 2 bases from J, with 8 bases between. Germline assignment: CDR1 LNHDA and CDR2 SQIVND (reference sequence).

This chain links TRBV19 with TRBJ1-2; unclear D gene. The sequence was obtained from a pool of human donors in good health; the sample pools cells from several healthy donors. The sequenced sample was naive CD4+ and CD8+ T cells sorted from blood, pooled from several donors. The CDR3 region has the DNA TGTGCCAGTATTACAGCGAACTATGGCTACACCTTC. Its protein product is CASITANYGYTF.